The clone carrying this T cell receptor (beta chain) was observed at least ten times. Its antigen is not identified. Patients with uncontrolled infections, other autoimmune diseases, pregnancy or lactation were excluded. Clinical symptoms, serum thyroxine and TRAb, thyroid ultrasound and orbital computed tomography together formed the diagnostic basis. This sample stems from a study of T cells in Graves' hyperthyroidism and ophthalmopathy. Notes on the study in general: Blood also held most thyroid clonotypes expanded beyond 0.001.

Germline V lookup: CDR1 SEHNR, CDR2 FQNEAQ (reference sequence). The length of the CDR3 is 19 residues. The trim removed 5 bases at V and 0 bases at J, leaving 12 bases unmatched. TCR beta CDR3 regions were amplified from RNA. When the TCR CDR3 underwent first-round RT-PCR, the HTBI primer set was used. TCRdb processed the multiplex PCR reads anew with MiXCR; each CDR3 protein has one entry. This table holds hundreds of thousands of distinct CDR3 sequences, around 21% found once. The clonotype originates from a man aged 25-40 years with Graves' ophthalmopathy. The chain is built from TRBV7-9 and TRBJ2-1; 11 positions agree with TRBD2. Sequenced input: blood. In DNA form, the CDR3 reads TGTGCCAGCAGCCGATCGGGCATAGCGGGAGGGAACTCCTACAATGAGCAGTTCTTC. This gives the protein CASSRSGIAGGNSYNEQFF.